This passage covers 26 T cell receptor beta chains from one sample sequenced in a study of blood T cell repertoires in COVID-19. Measured with immunoSEQ multiplex PCR; TCRdb has only the in-frame clones, and not every one. The table has 30,000 to 40,000 clones, around four fifths seen once. The specimen was peripheral blood. These receptor sequences come from a man aged 55 to 70 with COVID-19, enrolled during active disease.

The chain carries TRBV7-2 and TRBJ1-1; D remains unclear. Per germline, CDR1 SGHTA and CDR2 FQGNSA. The CDR3 runs 14 residues. V shed 3 bases and J shed 1 base, with 9 bases lying between them. The CDR3 nucleotides read TGTGCCAGCAGCTTGTTTTCAGGGAACACTGAAGCTTTCTTT. Amino acid sequence: CASSLFSGNTEAFF.

The chain uses TRBV7-3 and TRBJ2-7; possible D gene TRBD2, 6 bases. Germline loops: CDR1 SGHTA, CDR2 FQGTGA. The germline V and J ends were trimmed by 4 bases and 2 bases, with 15 bases remaining between them. The CDR3 has 15 residues. This CDR3 is CASSSRGINPYEQYF. The DNA of the CDR3 is TGTGCCAGCAGCTCCCGGGGGATTAATCCCTACGAGCAGTACTTC.

The chain employs TRBV13 and TRBJ1-1, with a possible D match to TRBD1 (5 bases). Deletions cut 4 bases from V and 7 bases from J, with 10 bases between. Germline CDR1 PRHDT, CDR2 FYEKMQ (reference sequence). This CDR3 contains 12 residues. Written as DNA, the CDR3 is TGTGCCAGCAGCTCACGGACAAATGAAGCTTTCTTT. As protein: CASSSRTNEAFF. The full variable domain, rest sourced from reference TRBV13 and TRBJ1-1, is AAGVIQSPRHLIKEKRETATLKCYPIPRHDTVYWYQQGPGQDPQFLISFYEKMQSDKGSIPDRFSAQQFSDYHSELNMSSLELGDSALYFCASSSRTNEAFFGQGTRLTVV.

V is TRBV20-1 and J is TRBJ1-2, with 7 bases identical to TRBD1. This CDR3 is built from 11 residues. Germline V CDR1 and CDR2: DFQATT, SNEGSKA (reference sequence). The V segment lost 5 bases and the J segment 7 bases; nucleotides outside the gene matches: 4. CDR3 in amino acids: CSAHSGGGYTF. The DNA for the CDR3 is TGCAGTGCTCACTCAGGGGGTGGCTACACCTTC.

The chain is built from TRBV12-3 or TRBV12-4 and TRBJ1-1, with D hard to call. The CDR3 runs to 13 residues. V dropped 5 bases and J dropped 0 bases, with 7 bases sitting between them. As DNA, the CDR3 is TGTGCCAGCAGTCCCTCAGTGAACACTGAAGCTTTCTTT. This encodes CASSPSVNTEAFF.

The genes are TRBV2 and TRBJ2-5, with no clear D. This CDR3 contains 14 residues. The germline gives CDR1 SNHLY, CDR2 FYNNEI. Trimming removed 6 bases from V and 5 bases from J, with 16 bases in between. In DNA form, the CDR3 reads TGTGCCAGCAGCGATGGCTCCCCGTCGGAGACCCAGTACTTC. Translated, it gives CASSDGSPSETQYF.

The chain links TRBV28 to TRBJ2-1; D not resolved. CDR3 size: 14 residues. Germline assignment: CDR1 MDHEN and CDR2 SYDVKM. The V and J ends lost 3 bases and 6 bases respectively, with 12 bases between them. The CDR3 DNA sequence: TGTGCCAGCAGTTTGGCAGGAAAATTCAATGAGCAGTTCTTC. This translates into CASSLAGKFNEQFF.

The chain recombines TRBV24-1 with TRBJ2-6, with TRBD1 identical over 10 bases. Germline V gene data show CDR1 as KGHDR and CDR2 as SFDVKD. This CDR3 comprises 19 residues. Germline trimming cut 6 bases from V and 0 bases from J; bases unmatched to any gene: 10. CDR3 loop: CATSTTRDRGYSGANVLTF. DNA for the CDR3: TGTGCCACCAGTACGACCCGGGACAGGGGATACTCTGGGGCCAACGTCCTGACTTTC.

The genes are TRBV6-4 and TRBJ1-2; D is possibly TRBD1 (5 bases). The V end was cut by 6 bases, the J end by 7 bases, with 12 bases between. Germline V lookup: CDR1 MRHNA, CDR2 SNTAGT. This CDR3 spans 12 amino acids. In DNA, the CDR3 is TGTGCCAGCAGAGCAGGGATAGGTGGCTACACCTTC. Residues: CASRAGIGGYTF.

The J gene is TRBJ2-7, the V gene TRBV4-2; TRBD1 agrees at 9 bases. The germline V gene has CDR1 LGHNA and CDR2 YNFKEQ. The CDR3 length is 14 residues. V gave up 1 base and J gave up 6 bases; unmatched junction bases: 4. CDR3 nucleotide sequence: TGTGCCAGCAGCCAAGTCTCGGGACAGGGCGAGCAGTACTTC. Its protein is CASSQVSGQGEQYF.

This chain joins TRBV14 and TRBJ2-1; the match to TRBD2 covers 10 bases. Germline loops: CDR1 SGHDN, CDR2 FVKESK. This CDR3 region has 15 residues. V lost 1 base to trimming and J lost 6 bases; unmatched junction nucleotides: 3. CDR3 nucleotide sequence: TGTGCCAGCAGCCAAGGGAGCGGGAGGGCCAATGAGCAGTTCTTC. Its translation: CASSQGSGRANEQFF.

The rearrangement links TRBV11-2 to TRBJ1-6; D uncertain. The germline V gene has CDR1 SGHAT and CDR2 FQNNGV. The length of the CDR3 is 16 residues. V lost 5 bases, J lost 0 bases, and 11 bases lay in between. This chain's CDR3 is CASSVGRSSYNSPLHF. The CDR3 DNA follows: TGTGCCAGCAGCGTGGGTCGGAGCTCCTATAATTCACCCCTCCACTTT.

The rearrangement links TRBV30 to TRBJ1-5; D may be TRBD1 (5 bases). V shed 1 base and J shed 7 bases, with 11 bases lying between them. This CDR3 is 13 amino acids long. Per germline, CDR1 GTSNPN and CDR2 SVGIG (reference sequence). The CDR3 sequence: CAWSGGGVQPQHF. The CDR3 DNA reads as TGTGCCTGGAGTGGAGGAGGGGTCCAGCCCCAGCATTTT.

The V and J genes are TRBV19 and TRBJ2-2; D may be TRBD2 (6 bases). Germline values: CDR1 LNHDA, CDR2 SQIVND (reference sequence). This CDR3 contains 14 residues. Trimming cost V 1 base and J 4 bases, with 7 bases left between them. The CDR3 loop is CASSIGGGTGELFF. DNA for the CDR3: TGTGCCAGTAGTATAGGGGGAGGCACCGGGGAGCTGTTTTTT.

The rearrangement joins TRBV7-9 to TRBJ1-3; 8 bases match TRBD1. Germline loops: CDR1 SEHNR, CDR2 FQNEAQ (reference sequence). This CDR3 region has 15 residues. The ends lost 4 bases at V and 4 bases at J; junction bases unmatched: 6. CDR3 nucleotides: TGTGCCAGCAGCTCCGACAGGGGATCCGGAAACACCATATATTTT. Amino acid sequence: CASSSDRGSGNTIYF.

The chain links TRBV19 to TRBJ2-2; 8 nucleotides line up with TRBD1. The V and J ends lost 5 bases and 5 bases, in that order; junction bases with no gene match: 7. CDR1 and CDR2 from the germline V gene are LNHDA and SQIVND (reference sequence). The CDR3 runs to 15 residues. CDR3 coding DNA: TGTGCCAGTAGTTCCGGGACAGGTCTTACCGGGGAGCTGTTTTTT. Amino acid sequence: CASSSGTGLTGELFF.

The genes are TRBV7-2 and TRBJ1-1, with 8 positions matching TRBD1. The germline V gene encodes CDR1 SGHTA and CDR2 FQGNSA. After removal of 1 base from V and 7 bases from J, the junction contained 5 bases not matched to a gene. This CDR3 comprises 14 residues. The CDR3 spells CASSLGGQVIEAFF. In DNA, the CDR3 is TGTGCCAGCAGCTTAGGGGGACAGGTCATTGAAGCTTTCTTT.

The J gene is TRBJ1-1, the V gene TRBV11-3; 8 bases are shared with TRBD1. This CDR3 comprises 14 residues. V trimming: 5 bases; J trimming: 3 bases; junction bases outside the gene matches: 5. Germline CDR1 SGHNT, CDR2 YENEEA. The CDR3 here is CASSIQGAHTEAFF. DNA for the CDR3: TGTGCCAGCAGCATTCAGGGGGCTCACACTGAAGCTTTCTTT.

The V call is TRBV7-9, the J call TRBJ2-1; D ambiguous. Germline CDR1 SEHNR, CDR2 FQNEAQ (reference sequence). V dropped 1 base and J dropped 0 bases, with 10 bases sitting between them. This CDR3 is 16 amino acids long. The CDR3 loop reads CASSLGRPSSYNEQFF. Written as DNA, the CDR3 is TGTGCCAGCAGCTTAGGGAGACCAAGCTCCTACAATGAGCAGTTCTTC. Together with reference TRBV7-9 and TRBJ2-1, the CDR3 gives the full variable domain: DTGVSQNPRHKITKRGQNVTFRCDPISEHNRLYWYRQTLGQGPEFLTYFQNEAQLEKSRLLSDRFSAERPKGSFSTLEIQRTEQGDSAMYLCASSLGRPSSYNEQFFGPGTRLTVL.

The chain combines TRBV13 with TRBJ1-2; 9 nucleotides line up with TRBD1. CDR3 length: 13 residues. Trimming at V came to 3 bases and at J to 6 bases, leaving 2 bases not matched to a gene. Germline V gene data show CDR1 as PRHDT and CDR2 as FYEKMQ (reference sequence). CDR3 residues: CASSLGQGDGYTF. The CDR3, as DNA: TGTGCCAGCAGCTTGGGACAGGGCGATGGCTACACCTTC.

The chain joins TRBV5-1 to TRBJ2-5, with TRBD2 as a possible D gene (6 bases). Germline V lookup: CDR1 SGHRS, CDR2 YFSETQ. V gave up 2 bases and J gave up 4 bases, with 18 bases separating them. The CDR3 is made up of 16 amino acids. In DNA, the CDR3 is TGCGCCAGCAGCTTAAGACCGGGACTCCAGCGAGAGACCCAGTACTTC. This codes for CASSLRPGLQRETQYF.

The genes are TRBV4-3 and TRBJ1-3, with D perhaps matching TRBD1 (5 bases). Trimming left V 3 bases short and J 2 bases short, with 5 bases between. Germline CDR1 and CDR2: LGHNA and YSLEER. CDR3 size: 13 residues. In nucleotides, the CDR3 is TGCGCCAGCAGCCACAGGGCTGGAAACACCATATATTTT. Its translation: CASSHRAGNTIYF.

The chain recombines TRBV4-1 with TRBJ1-1; 7 bases fit TRBD1. CDR3 length: 15 residues. V gave up 5 bases and J gave up 1 base; unmatched junction bases: 7. Looked up from germline, CDR1 is MGHRA and CDR2 is YSYEKL. The CDR3 DNA follows: TGCGCCAGCAGCTTACGACAGGGAGGGAACACTGAAGCTTTCTTT. Protein sequence: CASSLRQGGNTEAFF.

CDR3 in amino acids: CASSRGLSSEQYF. In nucleotides, the CDR3 is TGTGCCAGCAGCCGGGGACTAAGTTCAGAGCAGTACTTC. V gene TRBV3-1 (or the pseudogene TRBV3-2) combines with J gene TRBJ2-7, with 7 bases lining up with TRBD2. This CDR3 spans 13 amino acids. CDR1 is LGHDT, CDR2 YNNKEL, per germline (reference sequence). Trimming cost V 4 bases and J 7 bases; bases outside gene matches: 7.

The V and J genes are TRBV5-7 and TRBJ1-3; 8 nucleotides match TRBD1. TRBV5-7 is designated an ORF whose function remains uncertain. After removal of 0 bases from V and 4 bases from J, the junction contained 3 bases not matched to a gene. CDR3 length: 15 amino acids. This CDR3 is CASSLGTGTGNTIYF. CDR3 DNA sequence: TGTGCCAGCAGCTTGGGGACAGGGACGGGAAACACCATATATTTT.

The V call is TRBV29-1, the J call TRBJ1-2, with TRBD1 identical over 10 bases. Per germline, CDR1 SQVTM and CDR2 ANQGSEA. The CDR3 totals 12 residues. V lost 4 bases, J lost 7 bases, and 3 bases stayed unmatched. The DNA of the CDR3 is TGCAGCGTTGGACAGGGGGCGGGTGGCTACACCTTC. It yields the protein CSVGQGAGGYTF. The full variable domain, in which reference TRBV29-1 and TRBJ1-2 provide the parts outside the CDR3, is SAVISQKPSRDICQRGTSLTIQCQVDSQVTMMFWYRQQPGQSLTLIATANQGSEATYESGFVIDKFPISRPNLTFSTLTVSNMSPEDSSIYLCSVGQGAGGYTFGSGTRLTVV.